These T cell receptor beta chains were read from a single sample in a study of blood T cell repertoires in COVID-19. Clones were sequenced by immunoSEQ multiplex PCR, and TCRdb holds only the in-frame ones, with some missing. The sample lists 50,000 to 65,000 clones; 83% were seen once. The specimen sequenced was peripheral blood. These TCRs come from a human donor in a cohort sampled during active COVID-19. Both conserved end residues are part of each CDR3. A D gene is named only where the DNA matches it firmly. A row's size may be missing; if present it is once, few, many or a size class.

D,length,size,V,J,CDR3,DNA
-,15,-,TRBV2,TRBJ1-2,CASSSRREAGSGYTF,TGTGCCAGCAGCTCTAGGAGAGAGGCAGGGTCTGGCTACACCTTC
-,12,once,TRBV5-1,TRBJ2-1,CASSTGGNEQFF,TGCGCCAGCAGCACCGGAGGGAATGAGCAGTTCTTC
TRBD2,17,-,TRBV9,TRBJ2-3,CASSGRTSGGASDTQYF,TGTGCCAGCAGCGGACGGACTAGCGGGGGGGCCTCAGATACGCAGTATTTT
-,15,-,TRBV10-3,TRBJ1-1,CAISESYQGSTEAFF,TGTGCCATCAGTGAGTCGTATCAGGGATCCACTGAAGCTTTCTTT
TRBD1,15,-,TRBV10-3,TRBJ1-1,CAISSGRDRAGEAFF,TGTGCCATCAGTTCGGGCCGGGACAGGGCGGGTGAAGCTTTCTTT
-,14,-,TRBV2,TRBJ2-7,CATTSEGVFDEQYF,TGTGCCACCACCTCTGAGGGGGTCTTCGACGAGCAGTACTTC
-,14,-,TRBV2,TRBJ2-7,CASTVNTNSYEQYF,TGTGCCAGCACTGTTAACACCAACTCCTACGAGCAGTACTTC
TRBD1,16,once,TRBV19,TRBJ1-6,CASSSLQGANNSPLHF,TGTGCCAGTTCATCCCTACAGGGGGCGAATAATTCACCCCTCCACTTT
-,13,-,TRBV2,TRBJ2-1,CASRAGSNNEQFF,TGTGCCAGCAGGGCGGGATCGAACAATGAGCAGTTCTTC
-,15,many,TRBV30,TRBJ2-5,CAWSAPGRVMETQYF,TGTGCCTGGAGTGCGCCGGGAAGGGTTATGGAGACCCAGTACTTC
TRBD1,14,once,TRBV6-6,TRBJ1-2,CASVPDRGNYGYTF,TGTGCCAGCGTACCAGACAGGGGTAACTATGGCTACACCTTC
TRBD2,15,-,TRBV7-9,TRBJ2-7,CASSPTRTSVHEQYF,TGTGCCAGCAGCCCTACCCGGACTAGCGTTCACGAGCAGTACTTC
-,11,-,TRBV30,TRBJ1-2,CAWSYSYGYTF,TGTGCCTGGAGTTACAGCTATGGCTACACCTTC
-,15,-,TRBV7-2,TRBJ2-7,CASSLDGGGTYEQYF,TGTGCCAGCAGCTTAGACGGGGGTGGGACCTACGAGCAGTACTTC
TRBD1,14,-,TRBV6-1,TRBJ1-6,CASREGGRNSPLHF,TGTGCCAGCAGGGAAGGGGGCAGGAATTCACCCCTCCACTTT
-,14,-,TRBV6-5,TRBJ2-5,CASKKPGVQETQYF,TGTGCCAGCAAGAAACCGGGGGTACAAGAGACCCAGTACTTC
-,13,-,TRBV2,TRBJ1-4,CASMQNLNEKLFF,TGTGCCAGCATGCAGAACCTTAATGAAAAACTGTTTTTT
TRBD2,14,few,TRBV27,TRBJ2-7,CASSLGLANYEQYF,TGTGCCAGCAGTTTGGGACTAGCCAACTACGAGCAGTACTTC
-,16,few,TRBV4-1,TRBJ1-1,CASSQDPYGGRTEAFF,TGCGCCAGCAGCCAAGATCCATACGGGGGTAGAACTGAAGCTTTCTTT
-,16,-,TRBV4-1,TRBJ2-4,CASSQVVGAAKNIQYF,TGCGCCAGCAGCCAAGTAGTAGGGGCAGCCAAAAACATTCAGTACTTC
-,15,-,TRBV19,TRBJ1-2,CASSIRGGGAYGYTF,TGTGCCAGTAGTATCCGCGGGGGTGGGGCGTATGGCTACACCTTC
TRBD2,18,few,TRBV4-2,TRBJ2-2,CASSPWGSGSPDTGELFF,TGTGCCAGCAGCCCTTGGGGTAGCGGGAGTCCCGACACCGGGGAGCTGTTTTTT
TRBD2,18,-,TRBV25-1,TRBJ2-7,CASSPNYGASGNSYEQYF,TGTGCCAGCAGTCCAAATTATGGGGCTAGCGGGAACTCCTACGAGCAGTACTTC
TRBD2,14,once,TRBV11-2,TRBJ2-7,CASRPGLASSEQYF,TGTGCCAGCAGGCCGGGACTAGCTTCCAGCGAGCAGTACTTC
-,14,-,TRBV2,TRBJ1-5,CASSKTGRNQPQHF,TGTGCCAGCAGTAAGACAGGACGCAATCAGCCCCAGCATTTT
-,16,-,TRBV28,TRBJ2-1,CASSTGEAYIKNEQFF,TGTGCCAGCAGCACGGGAGAGGCGTATATAAAAAATGAGCAGTTCTTC
-,17,-,TRBV4-1,TRBJ1-1,CASSLSGAVTMNTEAFF,TGCGCCAGCAGCCTCTCAGGGGCAGTGACCATGAACACTGAAGCTTTCTTT
TRBD2,14,once,TRBV6-5,TRBJ2-7,CASSYRLATNEQYF,TGTGCCAGCAGTTACCGACTAGCAACCAACGAGCAGTACTTC
-,14,once,TRBV10-3,TRBJ1-2,CAISEEAAQYGYTF,TGTGCCATCAGTGAAGAGGCCGCTCAATATGGCTACACCTTC
-,14,-,TRBV4-1,TRBJ1-4,CASSPDSLNEKLFF,TGCGCCAGCAGCCCGGACAGTTTGAATGAAAAACTGTTTTTT
TRBD2,17,-,TRBV7-2,TRBJ2-3,CASSFFQTSGGRDTQYF,TGTGCCAGCAGCTTCTTTCAGACTAGCGGGGGAAGGGATACGCAGTATTTT
-,14,-,TRBV19,TRBJ1-2,CASSTTAQNYGYTF,TGTGCCAGTAGTACGACAGCCCAGAACTATGGCTACACCTTC
TRBD1,16,once,TRBV7-7,TRBJ1-2,CASSAPSPGDRYGYTF,TGTGCCAGCAGCGCACCCTCACCTGGGGACAGGTATGGCTACACCTTC